Each of the 3 T cell receptor beta chains below was sequenced from the same sample in a study of T cells in Graves' hyperthyroidism and ophthalmopathy. Researchers amplified the TCR beta CDR3 regions from RNA transcripts. Initially, a first-round RT-PCR of the TCR CDR3 employed the HTBI primer set. In TCRdb, the multiplex PCR reads were re-called with MiXCR into one record per CDR3 protein. Among about 270,000 distinct CDR3 sequences listed, around 24% were seen once. The specimen was blood. Receptor source: a woman between 35 and 50 years old with Graves' ophthalmopathy.

The chain carries TRBV7-2 and TRBJ1-1; D gene uncertain. The CDR3 spans 13 residues. Looked up from germline, CDR1 is SGHTA and CDR2 is FQGNSA. Trimming took 2 bases from V and 4 from J, leaving 8 bases between them. The CDR3 region is CASSLNSGTEAFF. CDR3 in DNA: TGTGCCAGCAGCTTAAACTCGGGCACTGAAGCTTTCTTT.

The V and J genes are TRBV4-1 and TRBJ1-5; 9 bases line up with TRBD1. CDR3 length: 16 amino acids. CDR1 and CDR2 from the germline V gene are MGHRA and YSYEKL. The V gene end was trimmed by 0 bases and the J gene end by 6 bases; junction bases not matched to a gene: 6. CDR3 bases: TGCGCCAGCAGCCAAGAATTACAGGGGGCAGGTCAGCCCCAGCATTTT. Translating gives CASSQELQGAGQPQHF.

Many counts were recorded for this clonotype. V is TRBV5-6 and J is TRBJ2-7; D is unclear. CDR1 is SGHDT and CDR2 is YYEEEE in the germline V gene. V was shortened by 4 bases and J by 3 bases, with 11 bases between the two germline ends. The CDR3 loop spans 13 amino acids. CDR3 bases: TGTGCCAGCAGCGGATCAGTTTTCTACGAGCAGTACTTC. It yields the protein CASSGSVFYEQYF.